This record concerns one T cell receptor (beta chain) sequence. Its specificity is not known. This sample was included in a study of graft-versus-host responses after intestinal transplantation. Study conclusions and caveats: Recipient marrow showed GvH clones, some seen first in ileum or blood.

In germline, CDR1 is SGHRS, CDR2 YFSETQ. V shed 1 base and J shed 8 bases, with 9 bases lying between them. The CDR3 length is 12 residues. TCRdb's table, derived via immunoSEQ multiplex PCR, lists solely in-frame clones and lacks some. The data contain 16,000 or so clones, 95% of them seen just once; the ten biggest clones take up 0.79%. The TCR was taken from a human patient who received an intestinal transplant, so some T cells may come from the graft donor. The chain recombines TRBV5-1 with TRBJ1-1; no clear D. The material was PBMCs, obtained 23 days after intestinal transplant. Written as DNA, the CDR3 is TGCGCCAGCAGCTTGTATAGGGAAGAAGCTTTCTTT. Translation: CASSLYREEAFF.